A selection of T cell receptor beta chains follows, all from one sample in a study of blood T cells in healthy people across ages. TCRdb passed the 5' RACE reads through MiXCR, listing each CDR3 protein once. This table has around 1,000,000 distinct CDR3 sequences, 25% appearing once. This same sample was also taken into another study, of T cells of mothers and their children.

Sequenced input: blood. The source of these receptors is a girl aged 2-10 years in good health. CDR3s include the opening cysteine and the closing phenylalanine or tryptophan. Each record gives: V gene, J gene, D gene, CDR3 length, clone size, CDR3 DNA, CDR3 protein. A D gene is named only where the DNA matches it firmly. Expanded clones are given a class, and other clones once, few, many or no size at all.

v_call: TRBV12-3/TRBV12-4
j_call: TRBJ1-6
d_call: TRBD1
cdr3_length: 16
clone_size: .
cdr3_nt: TGTGCCAGCAGACTCCAGACAGGGGGCGCGAATTCACCCCTCCACTTT
cdr3_aa: CASRLQTGGANSPLHF

v_call: TRBV29-1
j_call: TRBJ2-7
d_call: .
cdr3_length: 12
clone_size: .
cdr3_nt: TGCAGCGCACAGGCGAACTCCTACGGGCAGTACTTC
cdr3_aa: CSAQANSYGQYF

v_call: TRBV7-9
j_call: TRBJ2-4
d_call: .
cdr3_length: 14
clone_size: .
cdr3_nt: TGTGCCAGCAGCGGAGGACAGCGCGGGCGGGACCAGTACTTC
cdr3_aa: CASSGGQRGRDQYF

v_call: TRBV12-3/TRBV12-4
j_call: TRBJ1-1
d_call: .
cdr3_length: 16
clone_size: .
cdr3_nt: TGTGCCAGCAGTTTGGATTGGGGGGGAGGAGAGACTGAAGCTTTCTTT
cdr3_aa: CASSLDWGGGETEAFF

v_call: TRBV27
j_call: TRBJ2-6
d_call: TRBD1
cdr3_length: 17
clone_size: once
cdr3_nt: TGTGCCAGCACCATAGGGACAGGGAAGGCTGGGGCCAACGTCCTGACTTTC
cdr3_aa: CASTIGTGKAGANVLTF

v_call: TRBV25-1
j_call: TRBJ1-4
d_call: .
cdr3_length: 13
clone_size: .
cdr3_nt: TGTGCCAGCAGTGAGAGCGTCGGTGAAAAACTGTTTTTT
cdr3_aa: CASSESVGEKLFF

v_call: TRBV7-2
j_call: TRBJ2-4
d_call: .
cdr3_length: 15
clone_size: few
cdr3_nt: TGTGCCAGCAGCCTACGAGGGCCCCGGAGGAACATTCAGTACTTC
cdr3_aa: CASSLRGPRRNIQYF

v_call: TRBV9
j_call: TRBJ2-7
d_call: TRBD2
cdr3_length: 15
clone_size: few
cdr3_nt: TGTGCCAGCAGCATAGAAGCGGGAATTACCTACGAGCAGTACTTC
cdr3_aa: CASSIEAGITYEQYF

v_call: TRBV15
j_call: TRBJ2-2
d_call: TRBD2
cdr3_length: 16
clone_size: .
cdr3_nt: TGTGCCACCAGCAGAGGTAGCGGGGGGACGGACGGGGAGCTGTTTTTT
cdr3_aa: CATSRGSGGTDGELFF

v_call: TRBV7-2
j_call: TRBJ2-2
d_call: .
cdr3_length: 14
clone_size: .
cdr3_nt: TGTGCCAGCAGCTCCCGAGCTATGAACGGGGAGCTGTTTTTT
cdr3_aa: CASSSRAMNGELFF

v_call: TRBV5-6
j_call: TRBJ2-1
d_call: .
cdr3_length: 16
clone_size: few
cdr3_nt: TGTGCCAGCAGCTTGGCGGACGGGCTCTCCTACAATGAGCAGTTCTTC
cdr3_aa: CASSLADGLSYNEQFF

v_call: TRBV11-2
j_call: TRBJ1-4
d_call: .
cdr3_length: 12
clone_size: .
cdr3_nt: TGTGCCAGCAGCCCCACGGAAGAAAAACTGTTTTTT
cdr3_aa: CASSPTEEKLFF

v_call: TRBV15
j_call: TRBJ2-4
d_call: .
cdr3_length: 16
clone_size: few
cdr3_nt: TGTGCCACCAGCGTTCAGGGAACAGTAGCCAAAAACATTCAGTACTTC
cdr3_aa: CATSVQGTVAKNIQYF

v_call: TRBV29-1
j_call: TRBJ1-1
d_call: .
cdr3_length: 11
clone_size: .
cdr3_nt: TGCAGCGTTCTGGGGTACACTGAAGCTTTCTTT
cdr3_aa: CSVLGYTEAFF

v_call: TRBV6-2/TRBV6-3
j_call: TRBJ1-5
d_call: .
cdr3_length: 15
clone_size: .
cdr3_nt: TGTGCCAGCAGTTTTAACGACAGGATCAATCAGCCCCAGCATTTT
cdr3_aa: CASSFNDRINQPQHF

v_call: TRBV18
j_call: TRBJ2-1
d_call: .
cdr3_length: 14
clone_size: few
cdr3_nt: TGTGCCAGCTCAGTAGCAGCCGTTAAGGCTGAGCAGTTCTTC
cdr3_aa: CASSVAAVKAEQFF

v_call: TRBV2
j_call: TRBJ2-1
d_call: .
cdr3_length: 15
clone_size: .
cdr3_nt: TGTGCCACCAGTTTATTGGGGGTGAGTAGGAATGAGCAGTTCTTC
cdr3_aa: CATSLLGVSRNEQFF

v_call: TRBV6-2/TRBV6-3
j_call: TRBJ2-7
d_call: .
cdr3_length: 16
clone_size: few
cdr3_nt: TGTGCCAGCAGTTACTCGACAGCGCGATCGTTTTACGAGCAGTACTTC
cdr3_aa: CASSYSTARSFYEQYF

v_call: TRBV7-8
j_call: TRBJ2-6
d_call: TRBD2
cdr3_length: 19
clone_size: few
cdr3_nt: TGTGCCAGCAGCTTAGCGCGGGGGTATCTAACCCCTGGGGCCAACGTCCTGACTTTC
cdr3_aa: CASSLARGYLTPGANVLTF

v_call: TRBV29-1
j_call: TRBJ1-4
d_call: .
cdr3_length: 14
clone_size: .
cdr3_nt: TGCAGCGTTCGGGGAGTCCTAGAAGACGAAAAACTGTTTTTT
cdr3_aa: CSVRGVLEDEKLFF

v_call: TRBV7-3
j_call: TRBJ2-1
d_call: .
cdr3_length: 15
clone_size: .
cdr3_nt: TGTGCCAGCAGCTTACTAGCGACCTCCTACAATGAGCAGTTCTTC
cdr3_aa: CASSLLATSYNEQFF

v_call: TRBV20-1
j_call: TRBJ1-6
d_call: .
cdr3_length: 15
clone_size: .
cdr3_nt: TGCAGTGGGAGCCTCATATGCCAGGAGGAATCACCCCTCCACTTT
cdr3_aa: CSGSLICQEESPLHF

v_call: TRBV20-1
j_call: TRBJ2-5
d_call: .
cdr3_length: 14
clone_size: .
cdr3_nt: TGCAGTGCTAGAGATCTAGGACAGCTCGAGACCCAGTACTTC
cdr3_aa: CSARDLGQLETQYF

v_call: TRBV6-1
j_call: TRBJ2-3
d_call: TRBD1
cdr3_length: 15
clone_size: many
cdr3_nt: TGTGCCAGCAGTGACGGGACAGGGCACACAGATACGCAGTATTTT
cdr3_aa: CASSDGTGHTDTQYF

v_call: TRBV10-3
j_call: TRBJ2-5
d_call: TRBD2
cdr3_length: 16
clone_size: .
cdr3_nt: TGTGCCACCCACTTTAGCGGGGGGGTACCCCAAGAGACCCAGTACTTC
cdr3_aa: CATHFSGGVPQETQYF

v_call: TRBV7-3
j_call: TRBJ2-7
d_call: .
cdr3_length: 14
clone_size: .
cdr3_nt: TGTGCCAGCAGCGCCACCGGGGCCTCCTACGAGCAGTACTTC
cdr3_aa: CASSATGASYEQYF

v_call: TRBV6-2/TRBV6-3
j_call: TRBJ2-7
d_call: TRBD1
cdr3_length: 14
clone_size: few
cdr3_nt: TGTGCCAGCAGGACTACAGGGGGGAACTACGAGCAGTACTTC
cdr3_aa: CASRTTGGNYEQYF

v_call: TRBV4-3
j_call: TRBJ2-3
d_call: .
cdr3_length: 14
clone_size: few
cdr3_nt: TGCGCCAGCAGCCAGCAGGAGGGGGTGCATACGCAGTATTTT
cdr3_aa: CASSQQEGVHTQYF

v_call: TRBV29-1
j_call: TRBJ1-5
d_call: .
cdr3_length: 11
clone_size: few
cdr3_nt: TGCAGCGCCATCGTAAATCAGCCCCAGCATTTT
cdr3_aa: CSAIVNQPQHF

v_call: TRBV11-3
j_call: TRBJ2-1
d_call: .
cdr3_length: 17
clone_size: .
cdr3_nt: TGTGCCAGCAGCTCGGACGACTCCACACCTCCTTACAATGAGCAGTTCTTC
cdr3_aa: CASSSDDSTPPYNEQFF

v_call: TRBV3-1
j_call: TRBJ2-7
d_call: .
cdr3_length: 13
clone_size: .
cdr3_nt: TGTGCCAGCAGATACGAAAAAGGTCACGAGCAGTACTTC
cdr3_aa: CASRYEKGHEQYF

v_call: TRBV29-1
j_call: TRBJ2-1
d_call: .
cdr3_length: 13
clone_size: .
cdr3_nt: TGCAGCTACCACAGGGACTCCTACAATGAGCAGTTCTTC
cdr3_aa: CSYHRDSYNEQFF

v_call: TRBV2
j_call: TRBJ1-1
d_call: .
cdr3_length: 14
clone_size: few
cdr3_nt: TGTGCCAGCACTGAGAGGCAGATGAACACTGAAGCTTTCTTT
cdr3_aa: CASTERQMNTEAFF

v_call: TRBV5-1
j_call: TRBJ2-1
d_call: .
cdr3_length: 13
clone_size: .
cdr3_nt: TGCGCCTCCGTTCACCCCCTTGGGCATGAGCAGTTCTTC
cdr3_aa: CASVHPLGHEQFF

v_call: TRBV29-1
j_call: TRBJ1-1
d_call: .
cdr3_length: 16
clone_size: few
cdr3_nt: TGCAGCGCTCCGCGTGGGGGGGCGGGAGCCAACACTGAAGCTTTCTTT
cdr3_aa: CSAPRGGAGANTEAFF

v_call: TRBV6-5
j_call: TRBJ1-5
d_call: TRBD1
cdr3_length: 15
clone_size: few
cdr3_nt: TGTGCCAGCAGTCCAGGGGGACAGGAGACACAGCCCCAGCATTTT
cdr3_aa: CASSPGGQETQPQHF

v_call: TRBV7-9
j_call: TRBJ1-2
d_call: .
cdr3_length: 15
clone_size: .
cdr3_nt: TGTGCCAGCAGCTTTAACCCCACAGCTAACTATGGCTACACCTTC
cdr3_aa: CASSFNPTANYGYTF

v_call: TRBV6-6
j_call: TRBJ2-4
d_call: .
cdr3_length: 16
clone_size: few
cdr3_nt: TGTGCCAGCATCTGGGGGGGCCTGGGGGCCAAAAACATTCAGTACTTC
cdr3_aa: CASIWGGLGAKNIQYF

v_call: TRBV7-2
j_call: TRBJ2-7
d_call: .
cdr3_length: 14
clone_size: .
cdr3_nt: TGTGCCAGCAGCCCATGGACATTGACCTACGAGCAGTACTTC
cdr3_aa: CASSPWTLTYEQYF

v_call: TRBV6-2/TRBV6-3
j_call: TRBJ2-3
d_call: TRBD1
cdr3_length: 14
clone_size: .
cdr3_nt: TGTGCCAGTGGACGGGACAGAAGCACAGATACGCAGTATTTT
cdr3_aa: CASGRDRSTDTQYF

v_call: TRBV11-1
j_call: TRBJ2-3
d_call: .
cdr3_length: 17
clone_size: .
cdr3_nt: TGTGCCAGCAGCCTGGCCGAAGTGGGGAGAGGCACAGATACGCAGTATTTT
cdr3_aa: CASSLAEVGRGTDTQYF

v_call: TRBV29-1
j_call: TRBJ2-5
d_call: TRBD2
cdr3_length: 12
clone_size: few
cdr3_nt: TGCAGCGTTGACGGGGTCCTAGCGGATCTGTTCTTC
cdr3_aa: CSVDGVLADLFF

v_call: TRBV29-1
j_call: TRBJ1-1
d_call: TRBD1
cdr3_length: 14
clone_size: .
cdr3_nt: TGCAGCGTCGCCCGCGGGGACAGGGGTGTTGAAGCTTTCTTT
cdr3_aa: CSVARGDRGVEAFF

v_call: TRBV5-5
j_call: TRBJ1-1
d_call: .
cdr3_length: 16
clone_size: few
cdr3_nt: TGTGCCAGCAGCAGGGCCGGGGGGCGAAGGAACACTGAAGCTTTCTTT
cdr3_aa: CASSRAGGRRNTEAFF

v_call: TRBV11-2
j_call: TRBJ2-5
d_call: .
cdr3_length: 12
clone_size: .
cdr3_nt: TGTGCCAGCAGCTTATATCTGAAGACCCAGTACTTC
cdr3_aa: CASSLYLKTQYF

v_call: TRBV7-8
j_call: TRBJ2-2
d_call: .
cdr3_length: 15
clone_size: few
cdr3_nt: TGTGCCAGCAGCACAAGGACTATCCGCGCCGGGGAGCTGTTTTTT
cdr3_aa: CASSTRTIRAGELFF

v_call: TRBV20-1
j_call: TRBJ2-1
d_call: .
cdr3_length: 18
clone_size: few
cdr3_nt: TGCAGTGCCAGAGCTTCTGCTGGGCGGGTGGGAACCTACAATGAGCAGTTCTTC
cdr3_aa: CSARASAGRVGTYNEQFF

v_call: TRBV10-3
j_call: TRBJ1-6
d_call: .
cdr3_length: 13
clone_size: few
cdr3_nt: TGTGCCATCAGTATACAGGACGACTCACCCCTCCACTTT
cdr3_aa: CAISIQDDSPLHF

v_call: TRBV29-1
j_call: TRBJ2-5
d_call: .
cdr3_length: 11
clone_size: .
cdr3_nt: TGCAGCGGGGCGGGCGCGGAGACCCAGTACTTC
cdr3_aa: CSGAGAETQYF

v_call: TRBV9
j_call: TRBJ2-7
d_call: .
cdr3_length: 14
clone_size: .
cdr3_nt: TGTGCCAGCAGCGAGGGTGGGACGCCCTACGAGCAGTACTTC
cdr3_aa: CASSEGGTPYEQYF

v_call: TRBV5-1
j_call: TRBJ2-1
d_call: TRBD2
cdr3_length: 16
clone_size: .
cdr3_nt: TGCGCCAGCAGCTTGGCCGCGGCGGGGGGACTAAATGAGCAGTTCTTC
cdr3_aa: CASSLAAAGGLNEQFF

v_call: TRBV15
j_call: TRBJ2-3
d_call: .
cdr3_length: 12
clone_size: .
cdr3_nt: TGTGCCACCAGCAGGAGGGCAGATACGCAGTATTTT
cdr3_aa: CATSRRADTQYF

v_call: TRBV4-1
j_call: TRBJ2-7
d_call: .
cdr3_length: 14
clone_size: few
cdr3_nt: TGCGCCAGCAGCCAATCGACAGGCCCGTATGAGCAGTACTTC
cdr3_aa: CASSQSTGPYEQYF

v_call: TRBV29-1
j_call: TRBJ2-6
d_call: .
cdr3_length: 14
clone_size: .
cdr3_nt: TGCAGCGCAAAGCTGGTCTCTGGGGCCAACGTCCTGACTTTC
cdr3_aa: CSAKLVSGANVLTF

v_call: TRBV7-2
j_call: TRBJ2-5
d_call: .
cdr3_length: 16
clone_size: .
cdr3_nt: TGTGCCAGCAGCCGGGGGGTGGGGGGCCTTCAAGAGACCCAGTACTTC
cdr3_aa: CASSRGVGGLQETQYF

v_call: TRBV27
j_call: TRBJ1-1
d_call: TRBD1
cdr3_length: 16
clone_size: few
cdr3_nt: TGTGCCACCCGGACCCTATCGGACAGGCGGAACACTGAAGCTTTCTTT
cdr3_aa: CATRTLSDRRNTEAFF

v_call: TRBV21-1
j_call: TRBJ1-4
d_call: .
cdr3_length: 18
clone_size: few
cdr3_nt: TGTGCCAGCAGCGAGTACATGAGTTCCGTTGCAACTAATGAAAAACTGTTTTTT
cdr3_aa: CASSEYMSSVATNEKLFF